The entry that follows covers one T cell receptor (beta chain) sequence. This CDR3 region has 17 residues. Germline V CDR1 and CDR2: SGHTA, FQGNSA. These data originate in a study of CXCR3-negative and CXCR3-positive naive CD8 T cells. Via 5' RACE with UMI labels, TRB cDNA libraries were prepared. Each CDR3 protein gets one entry in TCRdb, which reprocessed the 5' RACE reads and gives no DNA. This sample contains some 130,000 distinct CDR3 sequences. The sequence was collected from a human donor in good health. Some clones in this sample may be carry-over from other donors' samples. Sequencing was done on a sample of naive CXCR3- CD8+ T cells from blood. Subset in this sample: CD45RO-CCR7+CD27+CD95- naive CD8+ T cells lacking CXCR3 (TNR3-). This chain links TRBV7-2 with TRBJ2-5; no DNA is available, so the TRBD1 call from TCRdb remains unchecked. Here the CDR3 reads CASSSRVRVGGQETQYF.